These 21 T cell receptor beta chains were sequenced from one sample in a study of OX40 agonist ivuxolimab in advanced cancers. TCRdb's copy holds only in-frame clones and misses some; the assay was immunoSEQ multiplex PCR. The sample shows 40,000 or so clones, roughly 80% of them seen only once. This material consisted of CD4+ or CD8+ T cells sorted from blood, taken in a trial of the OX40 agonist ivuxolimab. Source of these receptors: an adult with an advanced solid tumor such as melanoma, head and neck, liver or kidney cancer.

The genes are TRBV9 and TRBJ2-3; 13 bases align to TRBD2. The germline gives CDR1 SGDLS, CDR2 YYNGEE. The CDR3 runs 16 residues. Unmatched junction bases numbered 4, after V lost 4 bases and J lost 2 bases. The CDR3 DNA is TGTGCCAGCAGCTCGGGACTAGCGGGATCCACAGATACGCAGTATTTT. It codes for CASSSGLAGSTDTQYF.

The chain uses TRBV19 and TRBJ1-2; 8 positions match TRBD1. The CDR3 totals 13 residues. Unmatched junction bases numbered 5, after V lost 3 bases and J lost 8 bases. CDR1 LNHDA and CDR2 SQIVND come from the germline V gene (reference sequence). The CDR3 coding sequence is TGTGCCAGTAGTATCTCGACAGGGGAAGGCTACACCTTC. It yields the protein CASSISTGEGYTF. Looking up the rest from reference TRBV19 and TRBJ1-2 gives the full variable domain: DGGITQSPKYLFRKEGQNVTLSCEQNLNHDAMYWYRQDPGQGLRLIYYSQIVNDFQKGDIAEGYSVSREKKESFPLTVTSAQKNPTAFYLCASSISTGEGYTFGSGTRLTVV.

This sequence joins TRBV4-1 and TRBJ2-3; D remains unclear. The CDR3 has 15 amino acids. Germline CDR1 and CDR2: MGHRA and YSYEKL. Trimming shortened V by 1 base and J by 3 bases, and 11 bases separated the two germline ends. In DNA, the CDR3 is TGCGCCAGCAGCCAAGGGGGTATGGGGACAGATACGCAGTATTTT. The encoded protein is CASSQGGMGTDTQYF.

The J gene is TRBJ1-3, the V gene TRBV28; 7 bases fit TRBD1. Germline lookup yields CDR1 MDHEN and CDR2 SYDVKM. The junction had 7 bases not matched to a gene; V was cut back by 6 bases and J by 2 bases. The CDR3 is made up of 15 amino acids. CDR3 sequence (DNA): TGTGCCAGCAGCCCTGACAGGGACGCTGGAAACACCATATATTTT. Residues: CASSPDRDAGNTIYF.

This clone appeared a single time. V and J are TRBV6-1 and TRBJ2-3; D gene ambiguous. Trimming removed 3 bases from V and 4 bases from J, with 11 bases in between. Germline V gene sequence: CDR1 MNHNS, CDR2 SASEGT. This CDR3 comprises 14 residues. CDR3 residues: CASSDNGSADTQYF. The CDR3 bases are TGTGCCAGCAGTGATAACGGTTCTGCAGATACGCAGTATTTT.

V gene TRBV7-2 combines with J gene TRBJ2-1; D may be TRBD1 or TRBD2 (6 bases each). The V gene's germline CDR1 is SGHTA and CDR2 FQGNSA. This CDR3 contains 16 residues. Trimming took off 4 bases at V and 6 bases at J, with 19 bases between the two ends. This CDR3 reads CASSSDRGAQGNEQFF. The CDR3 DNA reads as TGTGCCAGCAGCTCCGATAGGGGGGCGCAGGGCAATGAGCAGTTCTTC.

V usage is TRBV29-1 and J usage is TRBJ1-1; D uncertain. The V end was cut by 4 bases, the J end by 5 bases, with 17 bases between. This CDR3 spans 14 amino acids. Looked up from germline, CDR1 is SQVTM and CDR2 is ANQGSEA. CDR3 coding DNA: TGCAGCGTTGGGAAGCAATCCGATGATACTGAAGCTTTCTTT. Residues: CSVGKQSDDTEAFF.

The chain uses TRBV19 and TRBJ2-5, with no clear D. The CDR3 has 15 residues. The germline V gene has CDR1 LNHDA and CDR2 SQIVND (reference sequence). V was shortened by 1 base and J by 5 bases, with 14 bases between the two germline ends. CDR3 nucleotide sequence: TGTGCCAGTAGTATAGCCCCCCTGAAAGGCGAGACCCAGTACTTC. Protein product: CASSIAPLKGETQYF.

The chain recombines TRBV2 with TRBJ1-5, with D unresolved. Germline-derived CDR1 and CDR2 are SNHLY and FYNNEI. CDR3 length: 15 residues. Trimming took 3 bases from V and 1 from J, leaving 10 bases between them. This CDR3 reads CASSDLRASNQPQHF. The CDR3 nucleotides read TGTGCCAGCAGTGACCTCCGGGCGAGCAATCAGCCCCAGCATTTT.

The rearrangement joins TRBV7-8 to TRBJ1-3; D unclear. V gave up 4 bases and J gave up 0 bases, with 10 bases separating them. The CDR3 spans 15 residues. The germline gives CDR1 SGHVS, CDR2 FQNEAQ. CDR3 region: CASSSTDISGNTIYF. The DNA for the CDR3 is TGTGCCAGCAGCTCCACCGACATCTCTGGAAACACCATATATTTT. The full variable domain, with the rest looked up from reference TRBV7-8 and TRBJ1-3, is GAGVSQSPRYKVAKRGQDVALRCDPISGHVSLFWYQQALGQGPEFLTYFQNEAQLDKSGLPSDRFFAERPEGSVSTLKIQRTQQEDSAVYLCASSSTDISGNTIYFGEGSWLTVV.

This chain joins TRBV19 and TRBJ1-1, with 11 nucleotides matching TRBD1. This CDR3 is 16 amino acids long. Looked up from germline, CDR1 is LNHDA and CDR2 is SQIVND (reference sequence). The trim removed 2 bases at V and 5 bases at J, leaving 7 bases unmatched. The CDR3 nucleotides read TGTGCCAGTAGTATACGGACAGGGGGCAAGTCGACTGAAGCTTTCTTT. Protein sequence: CASSIRTGGKSTEAFF.

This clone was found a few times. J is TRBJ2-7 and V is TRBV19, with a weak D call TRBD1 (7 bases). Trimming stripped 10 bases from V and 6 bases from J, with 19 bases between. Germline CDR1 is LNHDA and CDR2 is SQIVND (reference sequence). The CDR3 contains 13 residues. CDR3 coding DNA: TGTGCCACCAAGGGCGGGACAGTTGGCGAGCAGTACTTC. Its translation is CATKGGTVGEQYF.

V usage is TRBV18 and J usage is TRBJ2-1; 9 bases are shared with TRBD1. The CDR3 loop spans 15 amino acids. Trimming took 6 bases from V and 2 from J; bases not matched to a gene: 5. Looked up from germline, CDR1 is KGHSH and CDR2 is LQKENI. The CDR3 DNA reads TGTGCCAGCTCCCCCCGGGACAGGGCCTACAATGAGCAGTTCTTC. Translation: CASSPRDRAYNEQFF.

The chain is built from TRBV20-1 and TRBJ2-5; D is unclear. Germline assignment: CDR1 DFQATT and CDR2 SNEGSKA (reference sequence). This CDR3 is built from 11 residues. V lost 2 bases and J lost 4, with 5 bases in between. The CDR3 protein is CSARMGETQYF. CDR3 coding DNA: TGCAGTGCTAGAATGGGAGAGACCCAGTACTTC.

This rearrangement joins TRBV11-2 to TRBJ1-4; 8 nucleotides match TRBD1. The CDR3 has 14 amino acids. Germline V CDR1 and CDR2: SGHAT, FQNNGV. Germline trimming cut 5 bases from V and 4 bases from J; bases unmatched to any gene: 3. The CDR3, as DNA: TGTGCCAGCAGCCGAGACAGGGGTAATGAAAAACTGTTTTTT. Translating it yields CASSRDRGNEKLFF.

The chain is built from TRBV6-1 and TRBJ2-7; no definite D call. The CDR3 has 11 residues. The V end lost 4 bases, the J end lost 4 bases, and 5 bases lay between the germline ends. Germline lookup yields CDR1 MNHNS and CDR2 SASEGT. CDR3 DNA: TGTGCCAGCAGTGCAGGTTACGAGCAGTACTTC. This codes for CASSAGYEQYF.

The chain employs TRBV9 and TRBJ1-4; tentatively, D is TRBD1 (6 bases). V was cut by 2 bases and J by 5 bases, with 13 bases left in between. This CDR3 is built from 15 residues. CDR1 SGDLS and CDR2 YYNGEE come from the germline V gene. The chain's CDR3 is CASSVTGYLNEKLFF. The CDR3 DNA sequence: TGTGCCAGCAGCGTTACAGGGTACCTAAATGAAAAACTGTTTTTT.

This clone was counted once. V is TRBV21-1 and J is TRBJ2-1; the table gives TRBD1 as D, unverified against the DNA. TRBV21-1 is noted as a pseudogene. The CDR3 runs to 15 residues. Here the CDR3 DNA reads TGTGCCAGCAGCAAAGTGGACAGCCGCTACAATGAGCAGTTCTTC. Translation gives CASSKVDSRYNEQFF.

In nucleotides, the CDR3 is TGTGCCAGCAGATCTACAGGGGGCTCCTACAATGAGCAGTTCTTC. As protein: CASRSTGGSYNEQFF. The rearrangement links TRBV9 to TRBJ2-1; 8 bases map to TRBD1. V trimming: 5 bases; J trimming: 0 bases; junction bases outside the gene matches: 4. From germline, CDR1 is SGDLS and CDR2 YYNGEE. The CDR3 runs 15 residues. Complete variable domain (other parts from reference TRBV9 and TRBJ2-1): DSGVTQTPKHLITATGQRVTLRCSPRSGDLSVYWYQQSLDQGLQFLIQYYNGEERAKGNILERFSAQQFPDLHSELNLSSLELGDSALYFCASRSTGGSYNEQFFGPGTRLTVL.

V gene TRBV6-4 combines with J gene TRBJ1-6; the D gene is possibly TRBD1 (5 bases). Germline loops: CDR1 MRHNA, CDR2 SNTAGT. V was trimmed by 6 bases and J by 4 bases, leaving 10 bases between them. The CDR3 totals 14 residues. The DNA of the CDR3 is TGTGCCAGCAGGGACACCTCTTATAATTCACCCCTCCACTTT. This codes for CASRDTSYNSPLHF.

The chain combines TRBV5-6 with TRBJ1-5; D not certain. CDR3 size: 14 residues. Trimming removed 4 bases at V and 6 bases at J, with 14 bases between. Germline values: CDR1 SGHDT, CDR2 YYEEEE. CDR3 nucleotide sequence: TGTGCCAGCAGCGTCCGGGTAGGCGGTCAGCCCCAGCATTTT. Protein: CASSVRVGGQPQHF.